This TCR beta chain was recorded in a study of T cells in Graves' hyperthyroidism and ophthalmopathy. Ten or more counts support this clonotype. Trimming cost V 5 bases and J 10 bases; bases outside gene matches: 6. The CDR3 runs to 14 residues. Amplification of TCR beta CDR3 regions was performed using RNA transcripts as template. TCR CDR3 regions were first amplified by RT-PCR with HTBI primers. TCRdb independently ran MiXCR on the multiplex PCR reads; one entry per CDR3 protein. The sample carries approximately 400,000 distinct CDR3 sequences, approximately 12% recorded once. The chain carries TRBV12-3 or TRBV12-4 and TRBJ1-6, with TRBD1 identical over 9 bases. The sample was blood. This TCR derives from a man aged 30-40 years with Graves' hyperthyroidism that later progressed to Graves' ophthalmopathy. The CDR3 protein is CASSAGTGRSPLHF. DNA for the CDR3: TGTGCCAGCAGTGCCGGGACAGGGAGATCACCCCTCCACTTT.